This TCR beta chain was identified in a study of blood T cells in healthy people across ages. Overall study context: About one barcoded beta molecule per two T cells was the capture yield of template switching.

Per-sample PBMC isolation yielded at least 6 million cells. CDR1 and CDR2 (germline): LGHDT, YNNKEL (reference sequence). V lost 0 bases and J 10 bases, leaving 19 bases between the germline ends. The CDR3 is 17 amino acids. A sample-barcoded 5' primer and a J-beta primer mix were used in a second PCR of roughly 6 to 12 cycles. Every cDNA molecule bore a tag from a template-switch adaptor containing 12 random nucleotides. TCRdb independently ran MiXCR on the 5' RACE reads; one entry per CDR3 protein. Among about 1.4 million distinct CDR3 sequences, roughly 64% were seen once, and the ten largest hold over 6.5%.

The sequenced sample consisted of blood. The chain carries TRBV3-1 and TRBJ1-6; D possibly corresponds to TRBD1 (6 bases). The TCR comes from a man between 18 and 35 years old in good health. CDR3 residues: CASSQEGLRRGDSPLHF. CDR3 bases: TGTGCCAGCAGCCAAGAGGGTCTGAGAAGGGGGGACTCACCCCTCCACTTT.